A single sample gave rise to the 4 T cell receptor beta chains below, sequenced in a study of blood T cell repertoires in COVID-19. Some clones are missing from TCRdb's copy, which holds only in-frame ones; the method was immunoSEQ multiplex PCR. The table lists 70,000 to 95,000 clones, 81% of them singletons. The sequencing input was peripheral blood. These receptors originate from a human donor in a cohort sampled during active COVID-19.

V and J are TRBV5-1 and TRBJ2-2; D ambiguous. The CDR3 is made up of 14 amino acids. CDR1 and CDR2 (germline): SGHRS, YFSETQ. Trimming shortened V by 1 base and J by 7 bases, and 11 bases separated the two germline ends. Here the CDR3 reads CASSLSERSGELFF. The CDR3 DNA sequence: TGCGCCAGCAGCTTGAGCGAGCGAAGCGGGGAGCTGTTTTTT.

The V call is TRBV25-1, the J call TRBJ1-2; D not certain. The V gene lost 1 base and the J gene lost 6 bases, with 9 bases spanning the gap. Germline lookup yields CDR1 MGHDK and CDR2 SYGVNS. The CDR3 consists of 13 residues. CDR3 amino acids: CASSELAGNGYTF. The CDR3 DNA is TGTGCCAGCAGTGAATTGGCGGGGAATGGCTACACCTTC.

The CDR3 reads CASSQGRSSGGLETQYF. The CDR3 bases are TGTGCCAGCAGCCAAGGGAGGTCTAGCGGGGGGCTGGAGACCCAGTACTTC. V and J are TRBV3-1 (or the pseudogene TRBV3-2) and TRBJ2-5, with 11 bases aligning to TRBD2. CDR1 is LGHDT, CDR2 YNNKEL, per germline (reference sequence). V dropped 1 base and J dropped 5; count of bases not matched to a gene: 9. This CDR3 has 17 amino acids.

The genes are TRBV14 and TRBJ2-1, with TRBD2 identical over 12 bases. The germline V gene has CDR1 SGHDN and CDR2 FVKESK. After removal of 6 bases from V and 12 bases from J, the junction contained 6 bases not matched to a gene. The length of the CDR3 is 13 residues. CDR3 sequence (DNA): TGTGCCAGCAGGACTAGCGGGGGCCCGGGGCAGTTCTTC. Encoded protein: CASRTSGGPGQFF.